The 5 T cell receptor beta chains reported below all come from one sample, sequenced in a study of immune evolution from preneoplasia to lung adenocarcinoma. The assay was immunoSEQ multiplex PCR, and TCRdb's table has in-frame clones only and misses some. Among about 8,200 clones listed, around 76% were seen once. The sample consisted of FFPE minimally invasive lung adenocarcinoma tissue. These receptor sequences come from a person between 65 and 79 years old with lung adenocarcinoma.

This chain uses TRBV11-2 with TRBJ2-3, with a tentative D call TRBD1 (6 bases). CDR3 size: 17 residues. Germline V gene data show CDR1 as SGHAT and CDR2 as FQNNGV. Trimming took off 0 bases at V and 1 base at J, with 14 bases between the two ends. CDR3 amino acids: CASSLDPRRTGTDTQYF. The DNA for the CDR3 is TGTGCCAGCAGCTTAGACCCGAGACGGACAGGCACAGATACGCAGTATTTT.

This sequence joins TRBV5-1 and TRBJ2-7, with TRBD1 identical over 7 bases. The germline gives CDR1 SGHRS, CDR2 YFSETQ. CDR3 length: 14 residues. V gave up 6 bases and J gave up 3 bases; unmatched junction bases: 9. The CDR3 DNA reads as TGCGCCAGCACCCGGCGACAGGGAAACTACGAGCAGTACTTC. It yields the protein CASTRRQGNYEQYF.

V is TRBV7-3 and J is TRBJ2-1; TRBD2 agrees at 8 bases. J lost 2 bases, V lost 6 bases, and 6 bases had no gene match. The CDR3 has 15 residues. The germline V gene encodes CDR1 SGHTA and CDR2 FQGTGA. In DNA form, the CDR3 reads TGTGCCAGCAGTCCAAGCGGGAGCCCCTACAATGAGCAGTTCTTC. Translating it yields CASSPSGSPYNEQFF.

The chain recombines TRBV30 with TRBJ2-2; maybe TRBD1 (5 bases). V was pared by 2 bases and J by 6 bases, with 10 bases between. The CDR3 sequence is 13 residues long. CDR1 is GTSNPN and CDR2 is SVGIG in the germline V gene (reference sequence). As DNA, the CDR3 is TGTGCCTGGAGTATGTCAGGGTCCGGGGAGCTGTTTTTT. Amino acids: CAWSMSGSGELFF.

CDR3 residues: CASSLVTGVGYEQFF. CDR3 in DNA: TGTGCCAGCAGCTTAGTCACAGGGGTCGGTTATGAGCAGTTCTTC. The V and J genes are TRBV7-9 and TRBJ2-1; 7 bases map to TRBD1. The junction had 8 bases not matched to a gene; V was cut back by 1 base and J by 8 bases. This CDR3 has 15 amino acids. In germline, CDR1 is SEHNR, CDR2 FQNEAQ (reference sequence).